This T cell receptor beta chain was captured in a study of graft-versus-host responses after intestinal transplantation. Study details: Each of the recipients got a multivisceral, liver-intestinal, or isolated intestinal transplant.

TCRdb keeps only in-frame clones here, not all; method: immunoSEQ multiplex PCR. The sample comprises 40,000 or so clones, just over 90% of which are singletons, and about 3.6% rests with the top ten. This CDR3 is built from 12 residues. The ends lost 6 bases at V and 2 bases at J; junction bases unmatched: 4. Germline V gene sequence: CDR1 SQVTM, CDR2 ANQGSEA. The chain combines TRBV29-1 with TRBJ2-7; TRBD1 matches 7 bases. The sequencing here drew on PBMCs, taken less than 750 days after intestinal transplantation. The sequence was obtained from a human patient who received an intestinal transplant, so some T cells may come from the graft donor. CDR3 region: CSVSQGAYEQYF. The CDR3 DNA is TGCAGCGTCTCGCAGGGGGCCTACGAGCAGTACTTC.